Reported below is one T cell receptor beta chain. Its antigen is unidentified. The data stem from a study of T cell responses to AZD1222 COVID-19 vaccine. The study's findings and limits: Seropositivity was recorded at baseline in only 6 or 7 AZD1222 recipients. In the spike-specific TCR repertoire, nearly half reportedly target unmutated variant regions. Increased Spike-specific TCR breadth and depth were observed after two AZD1222 doses. There were vaccine-associated CD4 TCRs across spike, dominant at 160-218 and 743-854.

TCRdb's copy holds only in-frame clones and misses some; the assay was immunoSEQ multiplex PCR. The table includes 250,000 to 300,000 clones, 90% to 95% detected once. The germline gives CDR1 SGHTA, CDR2 FQGNSA. Trimming took 2 bases from V and 1 from J; bases not matched to a gene: 5. The CDR3 covers 16 residues. The receptor's source is an adult who received the AZD1222 COVID-19 vaccine. This sample comprised peripheral blood, obtained 28 days after the second AZD1222 dose. The chain combines TRBV7-2 with TRBJ2-7, with 10 bases matching TRBD1. CDR3 bases: TGTGCCAGCAGCTTATCATGGGACAGGGGATCCTACGAGCAGTACTTC. As protein: CASSLSWDRGSYEQYF.